Presented here are 9 T cell receptor beta chains from one specimen sequenced in a study of cytomegalovirus exposure and HLA in healthy donors. Use of 60 Vbeta and 13 Jbeta primers characterized the PCR. Profiling relied on immunoSEQ multiplex PCR, and the TCRdb table lists in-frame clones only, not all of them. The table records 120,000 or so clones, around three quarters of them present only once. Sequencing was done on a sample of PBMCs. The receptors derive from a man between 18 and 35 years old in good health and CMV-seropositive.

This chain joins TRBV13 and TRBJ2-7; TRBD1 matches at 9 bases. Germline CDR1 is PRHDT and CDR2 is FYEKMQ (reference sequence). V dropped 5 bases and J dropped 6; count of bases not matched to a gene: 11. The CDR3 spans 15 residues. The CDR3 reads CASSLRGQGVREQYF. The CDR3 coding sequence is TGTGCCAGCAGCCTCCGGGGACAGGGAGTTCGCGAGCAGTACTTC.

The chain uses TRBV9 and TRBJ1-3, with D tentatively TRBD1 (6 bases). Germline V gene data show CDR1 as SGDLS and CDR2 as YYNGEE. This CDR3 contains 15 residues. Trimming shortened V by 3 bases and J by 0 bases, and 10 bases separated the two germline ends. The CDR3 DNA reads as TGTGCCAGCAGCGGCTGGACAGTCTCTGGAAACACCATATATTTT. Amino acid sequence: CASSGWTVSGNTIYF.

V usage is TRBV20-1 and J usage is TRBJ2-1, with TRBD2 identical over 9 bases. The V gene's germline CDR1 is DFQATT and CDR2 SNEGSKA (reference sequence). The junction had 0 bases not matched to a gene; V was cut back by 8 bases and J by 4 bases. CDR3 size: 11 residues. CDR3 bases: TGCAGTCTAGCGGGGTACAATGAGCAGTTCTTC. This gives the protein CSLAGYNEQFF.

The genes are TRBV5-5 and TRBJ1-1, with no clear D. V was shortened by 1 base and J by 1 base, with 2 bases between the two germline ends. The CDR3 is made up of 12 amino acids. Germline V gives CDR1 SGHKS, CDR2 YYEKEE (reference sequence). The DNA of the CDR3 is TGTGCCAGCAGCTTGCGGAACACTGAAGCTTTCTTT. Protein: CASSLRNTEAFF.

This chain joins TRBV9 and TRBJ1-2, with D possibly TRBD1 on 5 matching bases. The germline V and J ends were trimmed by 0 bases and 6 bases, with 12 bases remaining between them. The V gene's germline CDR1 is SGDLS and CDR2 YYNGEE. This CDR3 is built from 14 residues. CDR3 loop: CASSVVRGVDGYTF. The CDR3 nucleotides read TGTGCCAGCAGCGTAGTAAGGGGCGTCGATGGCTACACCTTC.

The rearrangement joins TRBV6-5 to TRBJ2-5; 10 bases match TRBD2. Near its end, the DNA agrees better with TRBJ2-7, so the J call may be wrong. The CDR3 has 16 residues. The germline CDR1 and CDR2 sequences are MNHEY and SVGAGI. CDR3 nucleotides: TGTGCCAGCAGTTCCCGGACTAGCGGATATTTTTACGAGCAGTACTTC. It yields the protein CASSSRTSGYFYEQYF.

This chain connects TRBV28 to TRBJ2-5, with D tentatively TRBD2 (5 bases). V lost 3 bases, J lost 5 bases, and 22 bases lay in between. The CDR3 extends over 17 amino acids. Germline CDR1 reads MDHEN; CDR2 reads SYDVKM. CDR3 in amino acids: CASSFQTWTHGRETQYF. As DNA, the CDR3 is TGTGCCAGCAGTTTCCAAACTTGGACTCACGGACGGGAGACCCAGTACTTC.

The chain links TRBV4-2 to TRBJ1-1, with 7 bases fitting TRBD1. CDR1 and CDR2 from the germline V gene are LGHNA and YNFKEQ. V shed 0 bases and J 4 bases; nucleotides not matched to a gene: 8. The CDR3 has 16 residues. CDR3 in amino acids: CASSQDLSSGGTEAFF. The DNA of the CDR3 is TGTGCCAGCAGCCAAGATCTTTCTTCAGGGGGCACTGAAGCTTTCTTT.

Only one count was recorded for this clone. The chain recombines TRBV7-8 with TRBJ2-4; no definite D call. The CDR3 totals 13 residues. Trimming shortened V by 2 bases and J by 8 bases, and 10 bases separated the two germline ends. The V gene's germline CDR1 is SGHVS and CDR2 FQNEAQ. The CDR3 DNA reads as TGTGCCAGCAGCTTATCTTTCCAGGACATTCAGTACTTC. Translated: CASSLSFQDIQYF.